This TCR beta chain derives from a study of T cell repertoires in ileal Crohn's disease. Whole-study context: Every patient was operated on for stricturing (approximately 60%) or penetrating (39%) complications. Thiopurines (around twelve) or anti-TNF agents (around 17) were given postoperatively to about half. Study observations and caveats: Every patient over 26.8% clonality showed endoscopic recurrence.

TCRB immunosequencing input was approximately 450 nanograms of biopsy DNA per sample. Libraries were prepared by immunoSEQ multiplex PCR; TCRdb keeps only in-frame clonotypes and omits some of them. The sample has approximately 15,000 clones, about 80% seen once. V dropped 8 bases and J dropped 6; count of bases not matched to a gene: 6. Germline loops: CDR1 SEHNR, CDR2 FQNEAQ (reference sequence). This CDR3 contains 12 residues. Points on this clone: What it recognizes is unknown.

The sequencing input was ileal tissue. The V call is TRBV7-9, the J call TRBJ2-7; 8 bases line up with TRBD1. This receptor was obtained from an adult with Crohn's disease. CDR3 amino acids: CASGRTGSEQYF. Here the CDR3 DNA reads TGTGCCAGCGGAAGGACAGGGAGCGAGCAGTACTTC.